In this sample, the clone carrying this T cell receptor (beta chain) turned up a few times. Antigen: not known. This sample is part of a study of response to subunit inactivated influenza vaccine. Findings and limits, study-wide: Seasonal influenza vaccination, on each occasion, was suggested by the authors to recruit few new T cells.

MiXCR, run by TCRdb on the RT-PCR reads, gives a single entry per CDR3 protein. Among around 710,000 distinct CDR3 sequences listed, approximately 13% were seen once. The CDR3 covers 15 residues. V lost 1 base, J lost 4 bases, and 14 bases lay in between. Germline V gene data show CDR1 as LGHNA and CDR2 as YSLEER. This receptor was taken from a middle-aged man who received an inactivated influenza vaccine. Source: PBMCs from blood, taken 14 to 15 days before vaccination. The chain has TRBV4-3 and TRBJ2-7, with a tentative D call TRBD1 (5 bases). For the CDR3, the DNA is TGCGCCAGCAGCCAAGGGACATCCGACCTTTACGAGCAGTACTTC. Amino acids: CASSQGTSDLYEQYF.